This TCR beta chain was observed in a study of T cell responses to AZD1222 COVID-19 vaccine. Notes on the study in general: Of the AZD1222 recipients, only five to seven were seropositive at baseline.

Points on this clone: Antigen unknown.

The CDR3 has 15 residues. CDR1 is LGHDT and CDR2 is YNNKEL in the germline V gene (reference sequence). The V end lost 3 bases, the J end lost 0 bases, and 10 bases lay between the germline ends. The table came from immunoSEQ multiplex PCR; TCRdb's copy has only in-frame clones and leaves some out. The table has some 150,000 clones, around 89% seen once; the top ten hold 3% to 4%. The sample consisted of peripheral blood, taken on day 0 of MenACWY control vaccination. This receptor was obtained from an adult in good health. The V and J genes are TRBV3-1 (or the pseudogene TRBV3-2) and TRBJ2-3, with D tentatively TRBD1 (6 bases). The CDR3 DNA is TGTGCCAGCAGCCAGACAGGCTACAGCACAGATACGCAGTATTTT. Translation: CASSQTGYSTDTQYF.